This T cell receptor (beta chain) was recovered during a study of shared clonotypes between healthy human individuals. Study-level points and caveats: Only a few donors were included, so the genetic and exposure-history diversity represented was limited.

On sorted subsets, replicate PCRs used 150 to 250 ng DNA, or 25,000 to 35,000 T cell genomes. Here immunoSEQ multiplex PCR was the method, and the copy in TCRdb shows in-frame clones only, minus some. The sample holds 150,000 to 200,000 clones, roughly 93% seen once. The CDR3 totals 15 residues. CDR1 and CDR2 from the germline V gene are LNHDA and SQIVND (reference sequence). Every donor, a Caucasian adult, lived in Nashville, Tennessee. A note on this clone: The target antigen is unknown.

This clonotype originated in a woman in her 30s in good health. Source material: naive CD4+ T cells sorted from blood. Subset meaning: CD45RA+ positively selected. The chain employs TRBV19 and TRBJ2-5, with D maybe TRBD1 (5 bases). Judging by the DNA end, TRBJ2-7 fits better; the J call may be wrong. CDR3 residues: CASSDKTDSPHEQYF. In DNA, the CDR3 is TGTGCCAGTAGCGACAAGACAGATTCGCCCCACGAGCAGTACTTC.